These 30 T cell receptor beta chains were all obtained from the same sample, sequenced in a study of blood T cell repertoires in COVID-19. Generated by immunoSEQ multiplex PCR, the TCRdb table keeps only in-frame clones and is missing some. Of under 80,000 clones listed, roughly 77% are singletons. The sequenced material came from peripheral blood. Source of these receptors: a human donor in a cohort sampled during active COVID-19.

The V and J genes are TRBV11-2 and TRBJ2-3; D not certain. Germline V gene data show CDR1 as SGHAT and CDR2 as FQNNGV. The CDR3 is made up of 13 amino acids. The V end was cut by 6 bases, the J end by 1 base, with 8 bases between. CDR3 coding DNA: TGTGCCAGCAGTTTACTCGGCACAGATACGCAGTATTTT. It codes for CASSLLGTDTQYF.

CDR3: CASSLSFWGVGYEQYF. The CDR3, as DNA: TGTGCCAGCAGTTTATCCTTTTGGGGGGTTGGGTACGAGCAGTACTTC. V is TRBV27 and J is TRBJ2-7, with D tentatively TRBD2 (6 bases). The CDR3 extends over 16 amino acids. Trimming shortened V by 0 bases and J by 4 bases, and 16 bases separated the two germline ends. In germline, CDR1 is MNHEY, CDR2 SMNVEV (reference sequence).

The genes are TRBV28 and TRBJ2-3; unclear D gene. V was cut by 7 bases and J by 0 bases, with 14 bases left in between. The CDR3 is 15 residues long. CDR1 is MDHEN, CDR2 SYDVKM, per germline. The CDR3: CASTVGGSSTDTQYF. The CDR3 bases are TGTGCCAGCACCGTAGGCGGCTCTAGCACAGATACGCAGTATTTT.

This clone was detected only once. This rearrangement joins TRBV5-1 to TRBJ2-6; 8 bases match TRBD2. The CDR3 consists of 16 residues. Germline V gives CDR1 SGHRS, CDR2 YFSETQ. J gave up 0 bases and V 4 bases, and 3 bases lay outside the gene matches. The CDR3 DNA reads TGCGCCAGCAGCCCCGGGGGGGGCTCTGGGGCCAACGTCCTGACTTTC. Amino acids: CASSPGGGSGANVLTF.

The V call is TRBV2, the J call TRBJ1-5; unclear D gene. CDR1 and CDR2 (germline): SNHLY, FYNNEI. The V gene lost 4 bases and the J gene lost 0 bases, with 4 bases spanning the gap. CDR3 length: 13 amino acids. CDR3 region: CASSVYSNQPQHF. CDR3 in DNA: TGTGCCAGCAGTGTATATAGCAATCAGCCCCAGCATTTT.

This clone was counted a few times. The CDR3 bases are TGCGCCAGCAACAGGGGTAAAGACACCGGGGAGCTGTTTTTT. Its translation: CASNRGKDTGELFF. The chain links TRBV5-1 to TRBJ2-2, with TRBD1 identical over 7 bases. This CDR3 has 14 amino acids. V gave up 6 bases and J gave up 3 bases; unmatched junction bases: 5. The germline gives CDR1 SGHRS, CDR2 YFSETQ.

The chain uses TRBV19 and TRBJ2-7, with 8 bases identical to TRBD2. The V gene end was trimmed by 5 bases and the J gene end by 0 bases; junction bases not matched to a gene: 3. The CDR3 consists of 14 residues. Germline lookup yields CDR1 LNHDA and CDR2 SQIVND (reference sequence). This chain's CDR3 is CASSVSGASYEQYF. CDR3 in DNA: TGTGCCAGTAGTGTTAGCGGGGCCTCCTACGAGCAGTACTTC.

The chain combines TRBV5-1 with TRBJ1-3; D is possibly TRBD1 (5 bases). The CDR3 is 16 amino acids. Germline assignment: CDR1 SGHRS and CDR2 YFSETQ. V was pared by 0 bases and J by 0 bases, with 10 bases between. The CDR3 nucleotides read TGCGCCAGCAGCTTGGCCGGGGGTACCTCTGGAAACACCATATATTTT. It encodes CASSLAGGTSGNTIYF.

This chain uses TRBV12-3 or TRBV12-4 with TRBJ2-7; no firm D call. Trimming shortened V by 4 bases and J by 3 bases, and 7 bases separated the two germline ends. The CDR3 has 12 residues. The CDR3 DNA reads as TGTGCCAGCAGTTCCCTCGTCTACGAGCAGTACTTC. Translated: CASSSLVYEQYF.

The chain links TRBV2 to TRBJ2-3, with 11 bases lining up with TRBD2. Germline-derived CDR1 and CDR2 are SNHLY and FYNNEI. Losses at the gene ends were 8 bases for V and 3 bases for J; bases not matched to a gene: 16. The CDR3 has 18 amino acids. The DNA for the CDR3 is TGTGCCAGCGGCGATGGGCCTTGGGTAGCGGGAGGGACAGATACGCAGTATTTT. It is translated as CASGDGPWVAGGTDTQYF. Full variable domain (missing parts from reference TRBV2 and TRBJ2-3): EPEVTQTPSHQVTQMGQEVILRCVPISNHLYFYWYRQILGQKVEFLVSFYNNEISEKSEIFDDQFSVERPDGSNFTLKIRSTKLEDSAMYFCASGDGPWVAGGTDTQYFGPGTRLTVL.

The rearrangement uses TRBV5-5 and TRBJ2-7; 9 bases match TRBD1. Germline V gene data show CDR1 as SGHKS and CDR2 as YYEKEE (reference sequence). The CDR3 has 15 residues. Germline trimming cut 4 bases from V and 3 bases from J; bases unmatched to any gene: 8. CDR3 protein: CASSRDRGIIYEQYF. The CDR3 DNA sequence: TGTGCCAGCAGCAGAGACAGGGGGATCATCTACGAGCAGTACTTC.

This chain joins TRBV11-2 and TRBJ1-1, with D tentatively TRBD1 (5 bases). V was pared by 2 bases and J by 6 bases, with 13 bases between. The CDR3 totals 14 residues. Germline V gene sequence: CDR1 SGHAT, CDR2 FQNNGV. CDR3 loop: CASSLMQGRAEAFF. Written as DNA, the CDR3 is TGTGCCAGCAGCTTAATGCAGGGAAGGGCTGAAGCTTTCTTT.

The gene calls are TRBV12-3 or TRBV12-4 and TRBJ1-2; a possible D gene is TRBD1 (5 bases). The CDR3 spans 13 residues. V lost 7 bases, J lost 5 bases, and 14 bases lay in between. This chain's CDR3 is CASTPAGTYGYTF. The CDR3, as DNA: TGTGCCAGCACCCCGGCGGGGACTTATGGCTACACCTTC.

This chain joins TRBV6-2 or TRBV6-3 and TRBJ1-1; D gene ambiguous. In germline, CDR1 is MNHEY, CDR2 SVGEGT. The CDR3 covers 14 residues. The ends were cut back, 0 bases at V and 1 base at J, with 6 bases in the middle. For the CDR3, the DNA is TGTGCCAGCAGTTACTCACGGGGGAACACTGAAGCTTTCTTT. Translation: CASSYSRGNTEAFF.

The V call is TRBV3-1 (or the pseudogene TRBV3-2), the J call TRBJ1-6; TRBD1 aligns across 7 bases. The CDR3 runs 14 residues. Unmatched junction bases numbered 11, after V lost 8 bases and J lost 10 bases. CDR1 LGHDT and CDR2 YNNKEL come from the germline V gene (reference sequence). The CDR3 nucleotides read TGTGCCAGCGGACGACAGGGACCCGGATCACCCCTCCACTTT. Its protein product is CASGRQGPGSPLHF.

The rearrangement joins TRBV27 to TRBJ1-5; possible D gene TRBD1, 5 bases. The V and J ends lost 3 bases and 9 bases respectively, with 12 bases between them. This CDR3 region has 13 residues. The germline V gene has CDR1 MNHEY and CDR2 SMNVEV (reference sequence). This chain's CDR3 is CASSFGGTGPQHF. Here the CDR3 DNA reads TGTGCCAGCAGTTTTGGGGGGACGGGGCCCCAGCATTTT.

The J gene is TRBJ1-1, the V gene TRBV5-1; D remains unclear. Trimming removed 6 bases from V and 5 bases from J, with 20 bases in between. The CDR3 spans 15 residues. Germline CDR1 SGHRS, CDR2 YFSETQ. CDR3 protein: CASTSLTEAGTEAFF. The DNA of the CDR3 is TGCGCCAGCACCTCCTTAACGGAGGCGGGGACTGAAGCTTTCTTT.

This rearrangement joins TRBV27 to TRBJ1-5; D call uncertain. The CDR3 runs 13 residues. Trimming took off 7 bases at V and 3 bases at J, with 10 bases between the two ends. CDR1 is MNHEY, CDR2 SMNVEV, per germline (reference sequence). CDR3 amino acids: CASIMRANQPQHF. CDR3 nucleotides: TGTGCCAGCATCATGAGAGCCAATCAGCCCCAGCATTTT.

This clone was recorded a few times. The chain is built from TRBV5-6 and TRBJ1-1; D is unclear. There are 16 residues in the CDR3. Per germline, CDR1 SGHDT and CDR2 YYEEEE. The ends were cut back, 2 bases at V and 1 base at J, with 15 bases in the middle. DNA of the CDR3: TGTGCCAGCAGCTTAATGTCGGCAGGTTCGAACACTGAAGCTTTCTTT. Its translation is CASSLMSAGSNTEAFF.

V usage is TRBV6-5 and J usage is TRBJ1-2; D remains ambiguous. This CDR3 is built from 14 residues. The germline V gene has CDR1 MNHEY and CDR2 SVGAGI. The ends were cut back, 2 bases at V and 0 bases at J, with 7 bases in the middle. In DNA form, the CDR3 reads TGTGCCAGCAGTTACGCACAATCTAACTATGGCTACACCTTC. It codes for CASSYAQSNYGYTF.

This chain uses TRBV18 with TRBJ2-7; the match to TRBD2 covers 8 bases. Germline CDR1 reads KGHSH; CDR2 reads LQKENI. The CDR3 has 13 residues. With 6 bases clipped from V and 9 bases from J, the junction kept 10 bases outside the gene matches. CDR3 in amino acids: CASSPGLGEAQYF. CDR3 coding DNA: TGTGCCAGCTCTCCGGGACTAGGTGAGGCGCAGTACTTC.

The chain recombines TRBV3-1 (or the pseudogene TRBV3-2) with TRBJ1-6; D is perhaps TRBD1 (5 bases). From germline, CDR1 is LGHDT and CDR2 YNNKEL (reference sequence). The CDR3 is made up of 14 amino acids. The germline V and J ends were trimmed by 0 bases and 7 bases, with 7 bases remaining between them. The CDR3 region has the DNA TGTGCCAGCAGCCAAGACAGGGTCAATTCACCCCTCCACTTT. Protein product: CASSQDRVNSPLHF.

Regarding this clone: At one boundary the junction diverges from the germline segment, which might be a read error. The chain joins TRBV14 to TRBJ2-7; D might be TRBD2 (5 bases). The CDR3 spans 14 residues. In germline, CDR1 is SGHDN, CDR2 FVKESK. The chain's CDR3 is CASSQLASSNEQYF. The CDR3 nucleotides read TGTGCCAGCAGCCAACTGGCTAGCTCCAACGAGCAGTACTTC.

The V gene is TRBV11-2, the J gene TRBJ2-7, with a weak D call TRBD1 (7 bases). The CDR3 is made up of 17 amino acids. Trimming pared 5 bases from V and 0 bases from J, leaving 20 bases between. The V gene's germline CDR1 is SGHAT and CDR2 FQNNGV. CDR3 amino acids: CASSLPLQGGLSYEQYF. The DNA of the CDR3 is TGTGCCAGCAGCCTCCCCCTCCAGGGGGGACTCTCCTACGAGCAGTACTTC.

This rearrangement joins TRBV7-2 to TRBJ2-7; 12 bases match TRBD2. V lost 5 bases, J lost 4 bases, and 3 bases stayed unmatched. The CDR3 sequence is 14 residues long. Germline CDR1 is SGHTA and CDR2 is FQGNSA. In DNA form, the CDR3 reads TGTGCCAGCAGCCGGACTAGCGGGATATACGAGCAGTACTTC. This encodes CASSRTSGIYEQYF.

The V and J genes are TRBV4-3 and TRBJ1-6, with a possible D match to TRBD1 (6 bases). With 0 bases removed from V and 9 bases from J, the gap between germline ends came to 9 bases. Germline CDR1 reads LGHNA; CDR2 reads YSLEER. The CDR3 extends over 14 amino acids. CDR3 sequence reads: CASSQEQGASPLHF. The CDR3 DNA reads TGCGCCAGCAGCCAAGAACAGGGCGCTTCACCCCTCCACTTT.

This clone appeared a few times. V gene TRBV28 combines with J gene TRBJ2-1; the match to TRBD2 covers 7 bases. The germline CDR1 and CDR2 sequences are MDHEN and SYDVKM. V lost 7 bases to trimming and J lost 7 bases; unmatched junction nucleotides: 13. The CDR3 sequence is 15 residues long. As DNA, the CDR3 is TGTGCCAGCACCCCCCGGGGGAGGGCCGTAAATGAGCAGTTCTTC. Its translation is CASTPRGRAVNEQFF. Together with reference TRBV28 and TRBJ2-1, the CDR3 gives the full variable domain: DVKVTQSSRYLVKRTGEKVFLECVQDMDHENMFWYRQDPGLGLRLIYFSYDVKMKEKGDIPEGYSVSREKKERFSLILESASTNQTSMYLCASTPRGRAVNEQFFGPGTRLTVL.

The chain uses TRBV3-1 (or the pseudogene TRBV3-2) and TRBJ2-5; a weak D match, TRBD2 (6 bases). This CDR3 region has 15 residues. The V gene lost 0 bases and the J gene lost 2 bases, with 10 bases spanning the gap. Looked up from germline, CDR1 is LGHDT and CDR2 is YNNKEL (reference sequence). The CDR3 spells CASSQDPRGQETQYF. CDR3 DNA sequence: TGTGCCAGCAGCCAAGATCCCCGGGGGCAAGAGACCCAGTACTTC.

The chain joins TRBV7-9 to TRBJ2-3; TRBD2 matches 7 bases. The CDR3 has 15 amino acids. CDR1 is SEHNR, CDR2 FQNEAQ, per germline (reference sequence). With 4 bases clipped from V and 0 bases from J, the junction kept 4 bases outside the gene matches. The CDR3 coding sequence is TGTGCCAGCAGCTCCGGACTAGACAGCACAGATACGCAGTATTTT. It yields the protein CASSSGLDSTDTQYF. The full variable domain, in which reference TRBV7-9 and TRBJ2-3 provide the parts outside the CDR3, is DTGVSQNPRHKITKRGQNVTFRCDPISEHNRLYWYRQTLGQGPEFLTYFQNEAQLEKSRLLSDRFSAERPKGSFSTLEIQRTEQGDSAMYLCASSSGLDSTDTQYFGPGTRLTVL.

The CDR3 is CASSPRYRGGNTGELFF. The CDR3 DNA reads TGTGCCAGCAGCCCTAGATACAGGGGCGGTAACACCGGGGAGCTGTTTTTT. The rearrangement uses TRBV28 and TRBJ2-2, with 7 bases lining up with TRBD1. V gave up 6 bases and J gave up 2 bases; unmatched junction bases: 12. The CDR3 covers 17 residues. Germline CDR1 MDHEN, CDR2 SYDVKM.